The 31 T cell receptor beta chains given below trace back to one sample, sequenced in a study of neoadjuvant anti-PD-1 for oral cavity cancer. Using immunoSEQ multiplex PCR, the repertoire was profiled, and TCRdb retains in-frame clones only, with some absent. The sample holds around 60,000 clones, more than 65% seen once. The sample here was PBMCs, taken before nivolumab (anti-PD-1) treatment. The receptor source for this set is a person aged 35 to 85 with oral cavity squamous cell carcinoma.

In its sample, this clone is medium-sized. The rearrangement links TRBV30 to TRBJ1-6; D remains ambiguous. This CDR3 is 12 amino acids long. Germline V gene sequence: CDR1 GTSNPN, CDR2 SVGIG (reference sequence). V lost 0 bases and J lost 9, with 6 bases in between. CDR3 sequence reads: CAWSVRGSPLHF. CDR3 DNA sequence: TGTGCCTGGAGTGTACGCGGTTCACCCCTCCACTTT.

The chain is built from TRBV27 and TRBJ2-7, with 11 bases matching TRBD2. This CDR3 has 15 amino acids. Losses at the gene ends were 2 bases for V and 3 bases for J; bases not matched to a gene: 3. Germline loops: CDR1 MNHEY, CDR2 SMNVEV (reference sequence). CDR3 amino acids: CASSLRLAGFYEQYF. The CDR3 nucleotides are TGTGCCAGCAGTTTACGACTAGCGGGATTCTACGAGCAGTACTTC.

V gene TRBV4-1 combines with J gene TRBJ2-1, with 10 positions matching TRBD2. Losses at the gene ends were 2 bases for V and 3 bases for J; bases not matched to a gene: 10. The CDR3 has 18 residues. Germline V gives CDR1 MGHRA, CDR2 YSYEKL. The CDR3 DNA reads TGCGCCAGCAGCCAAACCCGAGGGGCTAGCGGGAGCTACAATGAGCAGTTCTTC. It yields the protein CASSQTRGASGSYNEQFF.

The chain employs TRBV6-5 and TRBJ2-1, with D possibly being TRBD1 (6 bases). Looked up from germline, CDR1 is MNHEY and CDR2 is SVGAGI. The CDR3 length is 15 residues. Trimming stripped 7 bases from V and 0 bases from J, with 13 bases between. The CDR3 loop reads CASTPRGGSYNEQFF. CDR3 DNA sequence: TGTGCCAGCACTCCAAGAGGGGGCTCCTACAATGAGCAGTTCTTC.

The DNA for the CDR3 is TGCGCCAGCAGTCAATCGGACAGATCCTATGGCTACACCTTC. Protein product: CASSQSDRSYGYTF. The genes are TRBV23-1 and TRBJ1-2, with D possibly TRBD1 on 6 matching bases. TRBV23-1 is identified as an open reading frame with a role that is uncertain. The CDR3 length is 14 residues. Trimming shortened V by 0 bases and J by 4 bases, and 9 bases separated the two germline ends.

This clone appeared once. This chain links TRBV5-1 with TRBJ2-7, with D uncertain. Germline CDR1 reads SGHRS; CDR2 reads YFSETQ. The CDR3 totals 14 residues. The V and J ends lost 4 bases and 0 bases respectively, with 11 bases between them. For the CDR3, the DNA is TGCGCCAGCAGCCCGGGTGGTAGCTCCTACGAGCAGTACTTC. Translation: CASSPGGSSYEQYF.

This sequence joins TRBV18 and TRBJ1-5, with 7 bases that match TRBD1. The CDR3 contains 15 residues. Germline trimming cut 3 bases from V and 0 bases from J; bases unmatched to any gene: 2. CDR1 KGHSH and CDR2 LQKENI come from the germline V gene. This CDR3 is CASSPRTGSNQPQHF. DNA for the CDR3: TGTGCCAGCTCACCGCGGACAGGTAGCAATCAGCCCCAGCATTTT. Filled out from reference TRBV18 and TRBJ1-5, the complete variable domain reads NAGVMQNPRHLVRRRGQEARLRCSPMKGHSHVYWYRQLPEEGLKFMVYLQKENIIDESGMPKERFSAEFPKEGPSILRIQQVVRGDSAAYFCASSPRTGSNQPQHFGDGTRLSIL.

A few counts support this clone. V gene TRBV7-9 combines with J gene TRBJ1-5; D not resolved. CDR3 size: 12 residues. The V end was cut by 5 bases, the J end by 7 bases, with 9 bases between. The germline CDR1 and CDR2 sequences are SEHNR and FQNEAQ (reference sequence). CDR3 in DNA: TGTGCCAGCAGCGCCGTCGGACAGCCCCAGCATTTT. This sequence encodes CASSAVGQPQHF.

The V and J genes are TRBV7-8 and TRBJ1-5; D unclear. Trimming shortened V by 5 bases and J by 0 bases, and 14 bases separated the two germline ends. The V gene's germline CDR1 is SGHVS and CDR2 FQNEAQ. CDR3 size: 16 residues. CDR3 sequence (DNA): TGTGCCAGCAGCCCAAACAACGGTTATAGCAATCAGCCCCAGCATTTT. It encodes CASSPNNGYSNQPQHF.

The V call is TRBV2, the J call TRBJ2-7; 7 positions match TRBD2. Unmatched junction bases numbered 11, after V lost 6 bases and J lost 6 bases. CDR3 length equals 14 residues. The germline V gene encodes CDR1 SNHLY and CDR2 FYNNEI. The CDR3 spells CASRRTSSILEQYF. The CDR3 DNA sequence: TGTGCCAGCAGGCGGACTAGTTCGATCCTCGAGCAGTACTTC.

The chain links TRBV11-3 to TRBJ2-1; the match to TRBD2 covers 10 bases. Germline values: CDR1 SGHNT, CDR2 YENEEA. With 3 bases clipped from V and 0 bases from J, the junction kept 2 bases outside the gene matches. There are 16 residues in the CDR3. CDR3 DNA sequence: TGTGCCAGCAGCTTCTCTAGCGGGAGCTCCTACAATGAGCAGTTCTTC. It yields the protein CASSFSSGSSYNEQFF.

The chain carries TRBV5-4 and TRBJ2-1; 9 bases line up with TRBD2. Germline CDR1 is SGHNT and CDR2 is YYREEE (reference sequence). The CDR3 has 13 amino acids. J was trimmed by 12 bases and V by 4 bases; bases with no gene match: 8. CDR3 loop: CASSPEVAGVQFF. The CDR3, as DNA: TGTGCCAGCAGCCCGGAGGTAGCGGGAGTGCAGTTCTTC.

The rearrangement joins TRBV7-6 to TRBJ2-5; no clear D. V gave up 2 bases and J gave up 5 bases, with 12 bases separating them. Looked up from germline, CDR1 is SGHVS and CDR2 is FNYEAQ. This CDR3 contains 14 residues. CDR3 sequence reads: CASSLLGNGETQYF. The CDR3 DNA is TGTGCCAGCAGCTTATTAGGGAATGGGGAGACCCAGTACTTC.

This chain uses TRBV27 with TRBJ1-2; a weak D match, TRBD1 (6 bases). Germline V gene data show CDR1 as MNHEY and CDR2 as SMNVEV (reference sequence). The CDR3 has 14 amino acids. The V end was cut by 5 bases, the J end by 4 bases, with 14 bases between. This CDR3 is CASSPWTATYGYTF. DNA for the CDR3: TGTGCCAGCAGTCCGTGGACAGCGACCTATGGCTACACCTTC.

The chain has TRBV4-1 and TRBJ1-4; tentative D call: TRBD1 (5 bases). V was pared by 4 bases and J by 6 bases, with 12 bases between. Germline V lookup: CDR1 MGHRA, CDR2 YSYEKL. This CDR3 contains 14 residues. CDR3 region: CASSRGTTYEKLFF. The CDR3 nucleotides read TGCGCCAGCAGCCGAGGGACGACTTATGAAAAACTGTTTTTT.

The chain employs TRBV6-6 and TRBJ1-5, with a weak D call TRBD1 (6 bases). Trimming removed 4 bases from V and 7 bases from J, with 14 bases in between. Germline V lookup: CDR1 MNHNY, CDR2 SVGAGI (reference sequence). The CDR3 is 14 amino acids. The CDR3 DNA sequence: TGTGCCAGCAGTTTCCTATCAGGGGAACAGCCCCAGCATTTT. Residues: CASSFLSGEQPQHF.

This clone was picked up one time. The chain combines TRBV5-1 with TRBJ1-5; possible D gene TRBD1, 5 bases. Looked up from germline, CDR1 is SGHRS and CDR2 is YFSETQ. The CDR3 runs to 13 residues. V lost 4 bases and J 7 bases, leaving 12 bases between the germline ends. The CDR3 DNA is TGCGCCAGCAGCCTTGGGACCGCCCAGCCCCAGCATTTT. Translating it yields CASSLGTAQPQHF.

This chain joins TRBV9 and TRBJ1-1, with D maybe TRBD1 (6 bases). Trimming left V 4 bases short and J 8 bases short, with 18 bases between. The CDR3 consists of 14 residues. The germline V gene has CDR1 SGDLS and CDR2 YYNGEE. CDR3 protein: CASSYQGGAGEAFF. The DNA for the CDR3 is TGTGCCAGCAGCTACCAAGGGGGTGCGGGGGAAGCTTTCTTT.

Only a few counts were recorded for this clone. J is TRBJ2-3 and V is TRBV6-5; TRBD2 is a possible D gene (6 bases). Trimming took off 0 bases at V and 0 bases at J, with 7 bases between the two ends. This CDR3 comprises 15 residues. Germline V gives CDR1 MNHEY, CDR2 SVGAGI. CDR3 protein: CASSYSGTSTDTQYF. The CDR3 DNA reads TGTGCCAGCAGTTACTCCGGGACTAGCACAGATACGCAGTATTTT.

The rearrangement links TRBV19 to TRBJ1-5; 10 nucleotides match TRBD1. Germline trimming cut 10 bases from V and 0 bases from J; bases unmatched to any gene: 12. CDR1 and CDR2 (germline): LNHDA, SQIVND (reference sequence). CDR3 length equals 17 residues. CDR3 sequence reads: CATHPRTGGISNQPQHF. Here the CDR3 DNA reads TGTGCCACTCACCCTCGGACAGGGGGTATTAGCAATCAGCCCCAGCATTTT.

V usage is TRBV29-1 and J usage is TRBJ1-1; D ambiguous. The V end was cut by 0 bases, the J end by 7 bases, with 9 bases between. Germline lookup yields CDR1 SQVTM and CDR2 ANQGSEA. The CDR3 is 12 residues long. CDR3 DNA: TGCAGCGTTGAAGATACCCAGATTGAAGCTTTCTTT. Encoded protein: CSVEDTQIEAFF.

V and J are TRBV5-1 and TRBJ1-4; no definite D call. Trimming removed 9 bases from V and 8 bases from J, with 20 bases in between. This CDR3 is built from 14 residues. Germline V CDR1 and CDR2: SGHRS, YFSETQ. The CDR3 reads CATCPGPEDEKLFF. Written as DNA, the CDR3 is TGCGCCACCTGCCCGGGTCCCGAGGACGAAAAACTGTTTTTT.

The chain uses TRBV14 and TRBJ2-7; 7 bases are shared with TRBD1. The ends lost 1 base at V and 2 bases at J; junction bases unmatched: 5. The germline V gene encodes CDR1 SGHDN and CDR2 FVKESK. This CDR3 contains 15 residues. DNA for the CDR3: TGTGCCAGCAGCCAAGCCGGGACAGCTCCCTACGAGCAGTACTTC. It codes for CASSQAGTAPYEQYF. Based on the CDR3 plus reference TRBV14 and TRBJ2-7, the full variable domain is EAGVTQFPSHSVIEKGQTVTLRCDPISGHDNLYWYRRVMGKEIKFLLHFVKESKQDESGMPNNRFLAERTGGTYSTLKVQPAELEDSGVYFCASSQAGTAPYEQYFGPGTRLTVT.

CDR3 bases: TGTGCCAGCAGTGATCTGGGATATGGGCCCCAGCATTTT. Translation: CASSDLGYGPQHF. This chain uses TRBV6-1 with TRBJ1-5; D is uncertain. The CDR3 extends over 13 amino acids. Looked up from germline, CDR1 is MNHNS and CDR2 is SASEGT. Trimming pared 3 bases from V and 9 bases from J, leaving 12 bases between.

Worth noting for this clone: This CDR3 is missing its conserved last phenylalanine or tryptophan, likely due to a read error. The limits of the CDR3 on the DNA are not certain, so only TCRdb's listed CDR3 is given. The rearrangement links TRBV7-3 to TRBJ2-7; the DNA was not compared with TRBD2, the D call given in the table. The length of the CDR3 is 9 amino acids, counting both ends. Germline assignment: CDR1 SGHTA and CDR2 FQGTGA. CDR3 amino acids: CASSSKRGL.

The chain combines TRBV12-5 with TRBJ2-1; 10 nucleotides agree with TRBD1. The CDR3 extends over 17 amino acids. Germline V gene lookup returns CDR1 LGHNT and CDR2 FRNRAP. V shed 4 bases and J 2 bases; nucleotides not matched to a gene: 8. The DNA for the CDR3 is TGTGCTAGTGGTTCCCTACTAGGGACAGGGGCCTACAATGAGCAGTTCTTC. This gives the protein CASGSLLGTGAYNEQFF.

The chain uses TRBV10-1 and TRBJ2-3; 8 bases line up with TRBD2. The germline CDR1 and CDR2 sequences are WNHNN and SYGVQD (reference sequence). CDR3 length: 16 residues. V shed 3 bases, J shed 5 bases, and the junction held 10 bases outside the gene matches. CDR3 DNA sequence: TGCGCCAGCAGTGAAATGGCGGGAGGAGGTGGAGATACGCAGTATTTT. Encoded protein: CASSEMAGGGGDTQYF.

The chain carries TRBV9 and TRBJ2-1; TRBD2 agrees at 7 bases. The germline CDR1 and CDR2 sequences are SGDLS and YYNGEE. CDR3 length: 15 residues. Trimming took 4 bases from V and 7 from J; bases not matched to a gene: 11. The chain's CDR3 is CASSSRLASGNEQFF. The CDR3 nucleotides read TGTGCCAGCAGCTCCCGACTAGCTAGTGGGAATGAGCAGTTCTTC.

This clone has a single count. The V gene is TRBV29-1, the J gene TRBJ1-3; D might be TRBD1 (6 bases). CDR1 is SQVTM and CDR2 is ANQGSEA in the germline V gene. The CDR3 runs 14 residues. V dropped 7 bases and J dropped 1 base, with 14 bases sitting between them. CDR3 loop: CSAELQGSGNTIYF. In DNA form, the CDR3 reads TGCAGCGCCGAACTACAGGGATCTGGAAACACCATATATTTT.

The chain joins TRBV29-1 to TRBJ1-4; D possibly corresponds to TRBD1 (5 bases). Trimming took off 6 bases at V and 8 bases at J, with 22 bases between the two ends. Germline V lookup: CDR1 SQVTM, CDR2 ANQGSEA. The CDR3 sequence is 15 residues long. In DNA, the CDR3 is TGCAGCGTCATGGGGGGGGAGGGTGTTTGGGAAAAACTGTTTTTT. Translating gives CSVMGGEGVWEKLFF. Together with reference TRBV29-1 and TRBJ1-4, the CDR3 gives the full variable domain: SAVISQKPSRDICQRGTSLTIQCQVDSQVTMMFWYRQQPGQSLTLIATANQGSEATYESGFVIDKFPISRPNLTFSTLTVSNMSPEDSSIYLCSVMGGEGVWEKLFFGSGTQLSVL.

This clone was seen a handful of times. This sequence joins TRBV6-1 and TRBJ1-6, with 7 bases matching TRBD1. The CDR3 is made up of 14 amino acids. CDR1 is MNHNS, CDR2 SASEGT, per germline. Trimming at V came to 5 bases and at J to 6 bases, leaving 4 bases not matched to a gene. The CDR3 region has the DNA TGTGCCAGCAGTTGGGACAGCATTAATTCACCCCTCCACTTT. It specifies CASSWDSINSPLHF.